The 21 T cell receptor beta chains listed next were all sequenced from one sample in a study of tumor-infiltrating lymphocytes in primary liver carcinoma. A constant-region primer served to make TCR beta cDNA from about 500 ng total RNA. Slightly modified ARM-PCR with three nested multiplex PCR rounds yielded TCR beta libraries. Investigators reported that the first two PCR rounds, at 10 cycles each, used TRBV1-TRBV30 forward primers with a C-beta reverse primer. TCRdb reanalysed the multiplex PCR reads using MiXCR and keeps one entry per CDR3 protein. The table includes some 110,000 distinct CDR3 sequences, approximately 80% detected once. Co-extracted RNA and DNA came from approximately 20-30 mg of unsorted bulk tissue. The sample was liver tumor tissue from sampling region 3. Subset noted: tumor region T3, left-lateral pole. All receptors come from a man between 35 and 55 years old with primary liver carcinoma and hepatitis B virus infection.

In the case of this clonotype: A much more abundant neighbour one base away suggests this may be a read error. V gene TRBV28 combines with J gene TRBJ2-2, with D perhaps assigned TRBD1 or TRBD2 (5 bases each). There are 17 residues in the CDR3. The germline V gene has CDR1 MDHEN and CDR2 SYDVKM. V lost 8 bases to trimming and J lost 4 bases, with 23 bases between them. In DNA form, the CDR3 reads TGTGCCAGCCACGATCTTATAGGGGAGCGGTCCACCGGGGAGCTGTTTTTT. It yields the protein CASHDLIGERSTGELFF. Based on the CDR3 plus reference TRBV28 and TRBJ2-2, the full variable domain is DVKVTQSSRYLVKRTGEKVFLECVQDMDHENMFWYRQDPGLGLRLIYFSYDVKMKEKGDIPEGYSVSREKKERFSLILESASTNQTSMYLCASHDLIGERSTGELFFGEGSRLTVL.

Worth noting for this clonotype: One end of the junction fails to match germline, which may point to a read error. This chain joins TRBV6-2 or TRBV6-3 and TRBJ2-1; no clear D gene. CDR3 length: 13 residues. CDR1 is MNHEY and CDR2 is SVGEGT in the germline V gene. The CDR3 loop is CVSSYQLGNRQFF. The CDR3 bases are TGTGTCAGCAGTTACCAGTTGGGCAATAGGCAGTTCTTC.

The chain employs TRBV5-5 and TRBJ2-2; the D is unclear. This CDR3 comprises 15 residues. V was shortened by 6 bases and J by 9 bases, with 21 bases between the two germline ends. The V gene's germline CDR1 is SGHKS and CDR2 YYEKEE (reference sequence). The CDR3 loop reads CASTLLELYAWELFF. Here the CDR3 DNA reads TGTGCCAGCACCTTATTAGAGTTGTACGCCTGGGAGCTGTTTTTT.

This clonotype occurred a few times. One end of the junction does not line up with germline, which may come from a read error. The V gene is TRBV11-2, the J gene TRBJ2-7; 7 bases agree with TRBD1. The CDR3 is 15 residues long. The germline V gene encodes CDR1 SGHAT and CDR2 FQNNGV. CDR3 sequence (DNA): TGCGCCAGCAGCTTACGATGGACAGGCGAAAACGAGCGGTACTTC. It yields the protein CASSLRWTGENERYF.

CDR3 in DNA: TGTGCCAGCACCCTCACGGGACTAGCGGGAGTGACCATGTACTTC. As protein: CASTLTGLAGVTMYF. The genes are TRBV11-1 and TRBJ2-5; 14 bases are shared with TRBD2. V shed 7 bases and J 13 bases; nucleotides not matched to a gene: 14. The germline V gene has CDR1 SGHAT and CDR2 FQDESV (reference sequence). The CDR3 totals 15 residues.

A note on this clonotype: The junction and the germline gene differ at one end; a read error may be behind it. V gene TRBV11-2 combines with J gene TRBJ1-5, with TRBD1 as a possible D gene (6 bases). This CDR3 contains 17 residues. Looked up from germline, CDR1 is SGHAT and CDR2 is FQNNGV. The CDR3 reads CASNLVGVTGSNQPRHF. The CDR3 coding sequence is TGTGCCAGCAACTTAGTAGGTGTAACAGGGAGCAATCAGCCCCGGCATTTT.

The chain combines TRBV29-1 with TRBJ2-1; D not certain. Germline V CDR1 and CDR2: SQVTM, ANQGSEA. V was trimmed by 3 bases and J by 6 bases, leaving 18 bases between them. The CDR3 totals 15 residues. The CDR3 loop is CSVDLSMAYTNEQFF. The CDR3, as DNA: TGCAGCGTTGATCTTTCTATGGCCTACACCAATGAGCAGTTCTTC.

As for this clonotype: Mismatch with germline at one junction end may stem from a read error. The J gene is TRBJ2-1, the V gene TRBV11-2; the match to TRBD2 covers 7 bases. Per the germline V gene, CDR1 is SGHAT and CDR2 is FQNNGV. The CDR3 contains 15 residues. DNA for the CDR3: TGTGTCTGCAGCTTTAGCGGGCCACTCGACAATGAGCAGCTCTTC. Encoded protein: CVCSFSGPLDNEQLF.

A word on this clonotype: The junction and the germline gene differ at one end; a read error may be behind it. In DNA, the CDR3 is TGTACCAGCGGGGGGAAGAGATCCTACGAGCAGTACTTC. This translates into CTSGGKRSYEQYF. The chain employs TRBV11-1 and TRBJ2-7, with TRBD2 identical over 9 bases. Germline V gene lookup returns CDR1 SGHAT and CDR2 FQDESV (reference sequence). The CDR3 has 13 amino acids.

Regarding this clonotype: The junction departs from the called germline gene at one end, perhaps through a read error. V usage is TRBV29-1 and J usage is TRBJ2-3, with a possible D match to TRBD2 (6 bases). The CDR3 extends over 15 amino acids. Germline loops: CDR1 SQVTM, CDR2 ANQGSEA. CDR3: CSVEGGASITDTLYF. The CDR3 coding sequence is TGCAGCGTCGAGGGCGGGGCCAGCATCACAGATACGCTGTATTTT.

With respect to this clonotype: The junction departs from germline at one end; a sequencing error may be responsible. This chain links TRBV7-3 with TRBJ2-2, with a possible D match to TRBD1 (5 bases). This CDR3 is built from 14 residues. Germline CDR1 is SGHTA and CDR2 is FQGTGA. CDR3 in amino acids: CASSLAGNTWELFF. The CDR3 DNA sequence: TGTGCCAGCAGTTTAGCAGGGAACACCTGGGAGCTGTTTTTT.

With respect to this clonotype: The CDR3 carries no conserved terminal phenylalanine or tryptophan, so it likely arises from a read error. V usage is TRBV6-2 or TRBV6-3 and J usage is TRBJ1-1; the match to TRBD1 covers 8 bases. Germline CDR1 and CDR2: MNHEY and SVGEGT. This CDR3 is built from 16 residues. This CDR3 is CASSYSRDRMNAEAFV. Written as DNA, the CDR3 is TGTGCCAGCAGTTACTCGAGGGACAGGATGAACGCTGAAGCTTTCGTT.

Remarks on this clonotype: At one boundary the junction diverges from the germline segment, which might be a read error. Here the CDR3 reads CANSDPGQGNQPQHF. In DNA, the CDR3 is TGTGCCAACAGTGATCCAGGACAGGGGAATCAGCCCCAACATTTT. V is TRBV6-1 and J is TRBJ1-5; 9 nucleotides align to TRBD1. There are 15 residues in the CDR3. Germline CDR1 and CDR2: MNHNS and SASEGT.

In the case of this clonotype: The junction does not match germline at one end; this may be a read error. The CDR3: CANSFNEDMRYF. CDR3 sequence (DNA): TGTGCCAACAGCTTCAATGAAGATATGCGGTATTTT. This chain links TRBV11-3 with TRBJ2-3; D unresolved. The CDR3 runs to 12 residues. Germline V gives CDR1 SGHNT, CDR2 YENEEA.

Note on this clonotype: Lacking the conserved final phenylalanine or tryptophan, this CDR3 likely reflects a read error. Written as DNA, the CDR3 is TGCAACGTTGAAGGTGTCGGACAAGGAGAGACCCAGTACTAC. This translates into CNVEGVGQGETQYY. The chain combines TRBV29-1 with TRBJ2-5, with D possibly TRBD1 on 5 matching bases. This CDR3 is built from 14 residues. The germline gives CDR1 SQVTM, CDR2 ANQGSEA.

CDR3 amino acids: CANAAPKSTDTQYF. The CDR3 region has the DNA TGTGCCAATGCCGCCCCCAAAAGCACAGATACGCAGTATTTT. This chain links TRBV6-4 with TRBJ2-3, with D hard to call. Germline V lookup: CDR1 MRHNA, CDR2 SNTAGT. The CDR3 spans 14 residues. Trimming removed 10 bases at V and 0 bases at J, with 14 bases between.

The chain combines TRBV29-1 with TRBJ1-1; D is unresolved. The germline V and J ends were trimmed by 8 bases and 3 bases, with 22 bases remaining between them. Per germline, CDR1 SQVTM and CDR2 ANQGSEA. The CDR3 has 15 residues. The CDR3 loop is CSLAPGWVMDTEAFF. CDR3 bases: TGCAGCCTTGCCCCAGGTTGGGTGATGGACACTGAAGCTTTCTTT. The variable domain in full, completed from reference TRBV29-1 and TRBJ1-1, reads SAVISQKPSRDICQRGTSLTIQCQVDSQVTMMFWYRQQPGQSLTLIATANQGSEATYESGFVIDKFPISRPNLTFSTLTVSNMSPEDSSIYLCSLAPGWVMDTEAFFGQGTRLTVV.

Notes on this clonotype: It is likely a read error, because the conserved phenylalanine at the end of the CDR3 is missing. Here the CDR3 DNA reads TGCGCCACTAGGGATAGCGGGATCGTCGGGGAGCTGTTTTCT. Its protein is CATRDSGIVGELFS. The rearrangement uses TRBV10-1 and TRBJ2-2; 8 bases fit TRBD2. CDR1 WNHNN and CDR2 SYGVQD come from the germline V gene (reference sequence). With V trimmed by 10 bases and J by 7 bases, 11 bases remained unmatched. This CDR3 contains 14 residues.

The J gene is TRBJ2-7, the V gene TRBV4-3; 10 bases are shared with TRBD2. Germline lookup yields CDR1 LGHNA and CDR2 YSLEER. CDR3 size: 17 residues. With V trimmed by 6 bases and J by 0 bases, 11 bases remained unmatched. This chain's CDR3 is CASRPDPSGSYSYEQYF. Written as DNA, the CDR3 is TGCGCCAGCAGACCGGACCCTAGCGGGAGTTACTCCTACGAGCAGTACTTC.

V gene TRBV6-5 combines with J gene TRBJ2-3; D not certain. The V gene's germline CDR1 is MNHEY and CDR2 SVGAGI. The CDR3 sequence is 12 residues long. Trimming pared 5 bases from V and 6 bases from J, leaving 9 bases between. Written as DNA, the CDR3 is TGTGCCAGCAGTCCCTATGCTGATACGCAGTATTTT. It encodes CASSPYADTQYF.

Details on this clonotype: Since no conserved phenylalanine or tryptophan closes the CDR3, a read error is the likely cause. This chain uses TRBV6-2 or TRBV6-3 with TRBJ2-3, with TRBD2 matching 12 bases. Germline V gene lookup returns CDR1 MNHEY and CDR2 SVGEGT. The CDR3 extends over 16 amino acids. The CDR3 coding sequence is TGTACCAGCAGTTACCTAGCGGGAGGGCCGACAGATACGCAGTATTGT. Its translation: CTSSYLAGGPTDTQYC.